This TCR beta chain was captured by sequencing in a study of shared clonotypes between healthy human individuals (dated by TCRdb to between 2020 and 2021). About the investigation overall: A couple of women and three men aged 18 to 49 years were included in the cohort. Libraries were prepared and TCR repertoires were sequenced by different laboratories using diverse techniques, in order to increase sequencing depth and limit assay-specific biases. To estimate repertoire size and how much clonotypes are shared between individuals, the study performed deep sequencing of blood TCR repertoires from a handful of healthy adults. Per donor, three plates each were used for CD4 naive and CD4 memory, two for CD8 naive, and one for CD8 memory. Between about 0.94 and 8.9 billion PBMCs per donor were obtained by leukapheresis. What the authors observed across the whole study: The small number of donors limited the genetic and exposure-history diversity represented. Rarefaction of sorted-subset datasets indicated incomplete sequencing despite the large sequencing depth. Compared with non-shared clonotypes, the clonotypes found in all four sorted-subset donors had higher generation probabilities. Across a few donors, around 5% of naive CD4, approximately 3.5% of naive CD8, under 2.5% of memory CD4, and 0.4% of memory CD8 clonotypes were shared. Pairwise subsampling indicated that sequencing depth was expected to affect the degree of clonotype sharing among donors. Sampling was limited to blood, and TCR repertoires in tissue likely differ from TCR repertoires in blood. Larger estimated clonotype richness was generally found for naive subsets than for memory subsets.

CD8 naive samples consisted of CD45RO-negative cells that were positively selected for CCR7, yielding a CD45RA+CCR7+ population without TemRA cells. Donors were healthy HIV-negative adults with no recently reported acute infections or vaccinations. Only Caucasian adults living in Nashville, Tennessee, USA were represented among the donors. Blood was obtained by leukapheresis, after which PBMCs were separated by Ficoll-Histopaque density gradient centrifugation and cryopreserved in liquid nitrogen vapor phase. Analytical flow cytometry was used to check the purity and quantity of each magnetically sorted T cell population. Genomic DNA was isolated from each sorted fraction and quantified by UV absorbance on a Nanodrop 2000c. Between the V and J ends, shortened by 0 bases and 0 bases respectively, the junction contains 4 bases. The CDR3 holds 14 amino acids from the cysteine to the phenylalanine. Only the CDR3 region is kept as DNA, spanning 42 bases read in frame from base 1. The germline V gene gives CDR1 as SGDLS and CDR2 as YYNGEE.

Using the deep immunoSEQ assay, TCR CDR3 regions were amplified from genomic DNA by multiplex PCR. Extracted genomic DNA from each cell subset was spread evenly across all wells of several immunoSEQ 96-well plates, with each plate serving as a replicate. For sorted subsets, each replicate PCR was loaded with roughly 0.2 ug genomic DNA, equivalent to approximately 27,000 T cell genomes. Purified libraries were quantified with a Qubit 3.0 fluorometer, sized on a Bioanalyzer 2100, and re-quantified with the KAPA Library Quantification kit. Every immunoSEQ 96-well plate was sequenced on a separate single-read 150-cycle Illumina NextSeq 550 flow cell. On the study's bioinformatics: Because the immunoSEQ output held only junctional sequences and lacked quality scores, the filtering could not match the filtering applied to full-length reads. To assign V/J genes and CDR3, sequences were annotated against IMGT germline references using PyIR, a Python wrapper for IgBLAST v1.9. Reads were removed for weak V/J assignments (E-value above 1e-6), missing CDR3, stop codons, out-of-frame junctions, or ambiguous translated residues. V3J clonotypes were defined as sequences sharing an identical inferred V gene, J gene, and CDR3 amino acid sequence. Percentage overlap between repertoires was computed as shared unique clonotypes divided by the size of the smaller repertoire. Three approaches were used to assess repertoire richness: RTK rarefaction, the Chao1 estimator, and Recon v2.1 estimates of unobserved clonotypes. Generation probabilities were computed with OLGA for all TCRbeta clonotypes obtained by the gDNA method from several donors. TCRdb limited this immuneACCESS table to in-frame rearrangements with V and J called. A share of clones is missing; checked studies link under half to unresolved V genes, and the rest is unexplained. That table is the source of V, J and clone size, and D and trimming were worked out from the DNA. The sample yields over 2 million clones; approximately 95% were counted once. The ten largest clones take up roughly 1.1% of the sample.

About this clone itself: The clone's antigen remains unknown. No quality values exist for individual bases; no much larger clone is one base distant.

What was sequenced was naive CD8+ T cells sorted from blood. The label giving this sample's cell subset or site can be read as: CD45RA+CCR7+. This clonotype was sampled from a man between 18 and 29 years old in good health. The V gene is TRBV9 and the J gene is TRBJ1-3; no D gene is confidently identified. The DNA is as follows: TGTGCCAGCAGCGTAGACCCCTCTGGAAACACCATATATTTT. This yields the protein CASSVDPSGNTIYF.